Shown below are 6 T cell receptor beta chains from a single sample sequenced in a study of sequential checkpoint blockade in melanoma. Described treatment: randomized to nivolumab then ipilimumab (arm A) or the reverse (arm B). TCRdb's copy holds only in-frame clones and misses some; the assay was immunoSEQ multiplex PCR. The sample holds over 10,000 clones, 70% to 75% seen once. This material consisted of CD8+ T cells sorted from blood (inferred from file names), taken from a patient given nivolumab and ipilimumab in sequence. The receptor source for this set is a human donor with melanoma.

V and J are TRBV2 and TRBJ2-7, with a possible D match to TRBD2 (6 bases). The germline gives CDR1 SNHLY, CDR2 FYNNEI. The V end was cut by 0 bases, the J end by 6 bases, with 9 bases between. This CDR3 spans 13 amino acids. The DNA of the CDR3 is TGTGCCAGCAGTGAAGCGGGAGGCGGCGAGCAGTACTTC. Translating it yields CASSEAGGGEQYF.

Notes on this clone: At one end, the junction sequence differs from germline, possibly due to a read error. The genes are TRBV28 and TRBJ2-7, with 8 nucleotides matching TRBD1. Per germline, CDR1 MDHEN and CDR2 SYDVKM. The CDR3 runs 13 residues. The CDR3 bases are TGTGCCAGCAGTTTACGGACAGGGTACGGGCAGTACTTC. Amino acid sequence: CASSLRTGYGQYF.

This chain uses TRBV28 with TRBJ2-7, with TRBD2 matching over 10 bases. The CDR3 consists of 16 residues. Germline V gene sequence: CDR1 MDHEN, CDR2 SYDVKM. V shed 1 base, J shed 0 bases, and the junction held 3 bases outside the gene matches. As DNA, the CDR3 is TGTGCCAGCAGTTTATTGGCTAGCGGGAGCTCCTACGAGCAGTACTTC. Protein sequence: CASSLLASGSSYEQYF. The whole variable domain, filled in from reference TRBV28 and TRBJ2-7, reads DVKVTQSSRYLVKRTGEKVFLECVQDMDHENMFWYRQDPGLGLRLIYFSYDVKMKEKGDIPEGYSVSREKKERFSLILESASTNQTSMYLCASSLLASGSSYEQYFGPGTRLTVT.

CDR3 sequence: CASGLQGIDSPLHF. As DNA, the CDR3 is TGTGCTAGTGGTTTGCAGGGAATTGATTCACCCCTCCACTTT. V is TRBV12-5 and J is TRBJ1-6; tentative D call: TRBD1 (5 bases). The V gene's germline CDR1 is LGHNT and CDR2 FRNRAP. The CDR3 runs 14 residues. Trimming shortened V by 2 bases and J by 8 bases, and 10 bases separated the two germline ends.

This chain uses TRBV5-1 with TRBJ1-6; TRBD1 aligns across 9 bases. Trimming cost V 5 bases and J 6 bases; bases outside gene matches: 6. This CDR3 contains 15 residues. Looked up from germline, CDR1 is SGHRS and CDR2 is YFSETQ. The CDR3 coding sequence is TGCGCCAGCAGATCCGGGACAGGGACTAATTCACCCCTCCACTTT. It is translated as CASRSGTGTNSPLHF.

The chain carries TRBV9 and TRBJ2-2; no clear D gene. CDR1 and CDR2 (germline): SGDLS, YYNGEE. Trimming took off 4 bases at V and 6 bases at J, with 7 bases between the two ends. The CDR3 is 12 amino acids. CDR3 sequence: CASSFRAGELFF. For the CDR3, the DNA is TGTGCCAGCAGCTTCCGGGCCGGGGAGCTGTTTTTT.